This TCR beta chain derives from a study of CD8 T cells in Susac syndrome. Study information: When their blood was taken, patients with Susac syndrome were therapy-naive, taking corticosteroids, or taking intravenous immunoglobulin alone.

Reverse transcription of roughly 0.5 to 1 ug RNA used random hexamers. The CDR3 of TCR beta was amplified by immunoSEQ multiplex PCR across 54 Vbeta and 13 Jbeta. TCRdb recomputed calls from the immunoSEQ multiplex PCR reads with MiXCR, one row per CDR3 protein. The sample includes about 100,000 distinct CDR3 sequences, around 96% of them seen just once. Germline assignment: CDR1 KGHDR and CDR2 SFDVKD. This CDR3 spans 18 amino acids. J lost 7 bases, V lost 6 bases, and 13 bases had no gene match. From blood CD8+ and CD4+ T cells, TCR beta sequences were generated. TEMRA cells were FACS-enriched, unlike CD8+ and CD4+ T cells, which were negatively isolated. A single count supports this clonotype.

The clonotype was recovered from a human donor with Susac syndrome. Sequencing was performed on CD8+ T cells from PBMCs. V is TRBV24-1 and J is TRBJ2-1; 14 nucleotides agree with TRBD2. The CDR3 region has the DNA TGTGCCACCAGTCATACCCCGGGACTAGCGGGAGAGGGTAATGAGCAGTTCTTC. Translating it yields CATSHTPGLAGEGNEQFF.